What follows describes a single T cell receptor (beta chain). Antigen unknown. The sample originates from a study of shared clonotypes between healthy human individuals. Sequencing was performed with immunoSEQ multiplex PCR; in TCRdb, only in-frame clones are kept and a portion is missing. The profile shows some 1 million clones, roughly 70% of them singletons. The study's findings and limits: When compared with the clonotypes that were shared by all four sorted-subset donors, the non-shared clonotypes turned out to have lower generation probabilities. Rarefaction analysis demonstrated incomplete sorted-subset sequencing notwithstanding large depth.

Adult Caucasians living in Nashville, Tennessee made up all of the donors. CD4+ cells were split into CD45RA+ naive and CD45RA-negative memory subsets. CDR1 is SGHAT and CDR2 is FQNNGV in the germline V gene. The CDR3 totals 15 residues. The ends lost 4 bases at V and 4 bases at J; junction bases unmatched: 8. The sequencing input was memory CD4+ T cells sorted from blood. Subset here: CD45RA-negative fraction. This sequence joins TRBV11-2 and TRBJ1-2, with 8 bases lining up with TRBD1. This receptor was taken from a man between 18 and 35 years old in good health. In DNA, the CDR3 is TGTGCCAGCAGCTCCGGACAGGGTAGGGGCTATGGCTACACCTTC. Translated: CASSSGQGRGYGYTF.